This TCR beta chain was sequenced in a study of cytomegalovirus exposure and HLA in healthy donors. Study findings and constraints: The authors confirmed in vitro that a few CMV-associated chains were specific for CMV antigens. It was reportedly the case that the classifier diagnosed cytomegalovirus status with high specificity and sensitivity. Rare sequences made up most TCRs, while some public TCRs were found in many donors.

This clone appeared a single time. Its antigen is not identified. Libraries were prepared by immunoSEQ multiplex PCR; TCRdb keeps only in-frame clonotypes and omits some of them. Found here are approximately 260,000 clones, around 86% of them singletons; the top ten hold 0.95% to 1.5%. V was cut by 3 bases and J by 3 bases, with 11 bases left in between. CDR3 length: 13 amino acids. Germline V lookup: CDR1 GTSNPN, CDR2 SVGIG (reference sequence). The receptor's source is a woman aged 25 to 39 in good health and CMV-seropositive. The gene calls are TRBV30 and TRBJ1-1, with D hard to call. The sequencing sample was made of PBMCs. The chain's CDR3 is CAWSAGLDTEAFF. The CDR3 nucleotides read TGTGCCTGGAGCGCGGGCCTGGACACTGAAGCTTTCTTT.